The entry below describes one TCR beta chain. Its antigen is not yet known. Base qualities were left out, and no much larger clone turns up one base away. The data were taken from a study of T-cell memory formation after mild COVID-19 (dated by TCRdb to 2020 to 2023). In the study overall: TCR sequence clusters from the two donors were found to be largely donor specific. Longitudinal TCRalpha and TCRbeta repertoire sequencing tracked T-cell clones expanding and contracting after mild COVID-19 in a couple of donors. The cohort comprised two young, previously healthy adult volunteers, one female and one male.

The CDR3 contains 18 residues, cysteine and phenylalanine counted. Kept here is only the CDR3 DNA, which spans 54 bases and is read in frame from base 1. CDR1 SGHTA and CDR2 FQGNSA are derived from the germline V gene. Trimming accounts for 7 bases at V and 3 bases at J, while the number of junction bases matched to no gene is 11. Ficoll-Paque density gradient centrifugation was used to isolate PBMCs. Sequencing was performed on an Illumina NovaSeq 6000. TCRalpha and TCRbeta cDNA libraries were constructed by 5'RACE with constant-segment primers, with sample barcodes and unique molecular identifiers being introduced. RNA was extracted from every sample with Trizol reagent. Libraries were amplified in two PCR steps, with a second sample barcode and Illumina TruSeq adapters added in the second step. Sequencing of the libraries was done on an Illumina NovaSeq, producing 2 x 150 bp paired-end reads. Per the original workflow: Demultiplexing of reads and collapsing into UMI-guided consensus sequences were performed with migec v1.2.7. Using mixcr v2.1.11, UMI consensuses were aligned to TRA and TRB V and J templates and then assembled into clonotypes. Clonotypes were classified as expanded or contracted when called significant by both edgeR and NoisET, with noise models trained on biological replicates. For edgeR calls, the thresholds were a false discovery rate-adjusted p below 0.01 and a log2 fold-change of 1. As an exploratory analysis of dynamics, PCA with hierarchical clustering was applied to max-normalized trajectories of the 1000 most abundant clonotypes. Separately sequenced CD4+ and CD8+ repertoires were used to assign a CD4 or CD8 phenotype to each responding clone. TCRdb passed the public sequencing reads through fastp at Q25 and MiXCR, retaining productive beta sequences. Rows matching on CDR3 protein sequence are summarized as one entry with the most common DNA and genes. The V and J calls come from TCRdb's annotation, not from the publication. The sample records 200,000 to 250,000 distinct CDR3 sequences, approximately 30% of which are singletons. The top ten clones comprise over 10% of the sample.

Summary of the overall study and its limitations: Clones that contracted from day 15 to 85 showed balanced CD4/CD8 phenotypes, whereas a second wave of clones that expanded from day 15 to 37 leaned towards CD4+. Whether the second-wave clones peaking on day 37 were SARS-CoV-2 specific was not confirmed. Contracting CD4+ clones appeared mostly in the CM and EM memory subsets, whereas CD8+ clones were enriched in EMRA. Only a couple of mild cases were covered by the study, and larger cohorts that include severe cases with pre-infection samples were considered necessary. Some responding clones were detected in pre-infection memory, which suggested that pre-existing cross-reactive memory T cells had joined the SARS-CoV-2 response.

The sequenced sample was PBMCs or a T cell subset sorted from them (not recorded which). The sequence joins TRBV7-2 to TRBJ2-3, and 15 junctional nucleotides match TRBD2. The receptor was isolated from an adult woman who had mild COVID-19 (a few samples of this study predate the infection). The sample titles of this study are shuffled in the database, so cell type and time point are left out; the donor was told from shared clones. The DNA is as follows: TGTGCCAGCAACCAACCGGGACTAGCGGGAGGAGGAACAGATACGCAGTATTTT. Its product reads: CASNQPGLAGGGTDTQYF.